These 20 T cell receptor beta chains originate from one sample sequenced in a study of post-analysis software for immune sequencing data. Findings and limits, study-wide: Five TRBV segments were significantly more frequent in patients than in controls. TRBV5-6, TRBV5-1 and TRBV20-1 were among these segments.

Their target antigens are unknown. Libraries were made from TCR beta cDNA, and they carried unique molecular identifiers. TCRdb called the PCR reads again in MiXCR, with one record for every CDR3 protein. The sample lists roughly 870,000 distinct CDR3 sequences, roughly 50% occurring once. The sequenced sample consisted of blood. These receptors originate from a girl aged 5 to 17 with multiple sclerosis.

The CDR3 DNA reads TGTGCCAGCAGCGCCCGGGACTACTTCTACGAGCAGTACTTC. It is translated as CASSARDYFYEQYF. This chain connects TRBV9 to TRBJ2-7; 7 nucleotides agree with TRBD2. V trimming: 3 bases; J trimming: 3 bases; junction bases outside the gene matches: 6. The germline gives CDR1 SGDLS, CDR2 YYNGEE. The CDR3 has 14 residues.

The chain recombines TRBV20-1 with TRBJ1-2; 8 bases line up with TRBD1. The germline V gene encodes CDR1 DFQATT and CDR2 SNEGSKA (reference sequence). The V and J ends lost 6 bases and 4 bases, in that order; junction bases with no gene match: 10. The CDR3 has 14 residues. The CDR3 region has the DNA TGCAGTGCCCCGGCAGGGGGCGCGAGCTATGGCTACACCTTC. It yields the protein CSAPAGGASYGYTF.

The V call is TRBV2, the J call TRBJ2-1, with 7 positions matching TRBD1. Trimming cost V 0 bases and J 10 bases; bases outside gene matches: 3. Germline assignment: CDR1 SNHLY and CDR2 FYNNEI. The CDR3 spans 13 residues. CDR3 protein: CASSEAGGGEQFF. CDR3 DNA sequence: TGTGCCAGCAGTGAAGCAGGGGGCGGGGAGCAGTTCTTC.

The chain combines TRBV6-5 with TRBJ1-4; D not resolved. The CDR3 contains 14 residues. Germline V gives CDR1 MNHEY, CDR2 SVGAGI. V shed 2 bases and J shed 8 bases, with 12 bases lying between them. CDR3 sequence: CASSYLGQREKLFF. The CDR3 coding sequence is TGTGCCAGCAGTTACCTCGGCCAAAGGGAAAAACTGTTTTTT.

This clonotype came up a few times. The V and J genes are TRBV6-4 and TRBJ1-2, with D possibly TRBD1 on 5 matching bases. V lost 2 bases and J 7 bases, leaving 14 bases between the germline ends. Germline CDR1 reads MRHNA; CDR2 reads SNTAGT. The CDR3 contains 14 residues. This CDR3 reads CASSDPRRGGGYTF. The DNA for the CDR3 is TGTGCCAGCAGTGACCCTAGGAGGGGTGGTGGCTACACCTTC.

The V gene is TRBV5-1, the J gene TRBJ2-1, with 9 bases fitting TRBD1. In germline, CDR1 is SGHRS, CDR2 YFSETQ. The CDR3 is 16 residues long. Losses at the gene ends were 0 bases for V and 4 bases for J; bases not matched to a gene: 5. This CDR3 is CASSLEDRGAYNEQFF. The CDR3 DNA reads as TGCGCCAGCAGCTTGGAGGACAGGGGAGCTTACAATGAGCAGTTCTTC.

The chain employs TRBV15 and TRBJ1-5; D may be TRBD1 (5 bases). Germline V gene sequence: CDR1 LNHNV, CDR2 YYDKDF (reference sequence). This CDR3 is 18 amino acids long. The germline V and J ends were trimmed by 2 bases and 0 bases, with 17 bases remaining between them. CDR3 residues: CATSRTLGGGGSNQPQHF. The DNA for the CDR3 is TGTGCCACCAGCAGAACACTTGGGGGGGGAGGTAGCAATCAGCCCCAGCATTTT.

The chain carries TRBV5-5 and TRBJ1-1; D gene unclear. Germline assignment: CDR1 SGHKS and CDR2 YYEKEE (reference sequence). V was trimmed by 4 bases and J by 6 bases, leaving 19 bases between them. The CDR3 extends over 15 amino acids. CDR3 amino acids: CASSPQTARRAEAFF. Here the CDR3 DNA reads TGTGCCAGCAGCCCGCAAACGGCGAGGCGGGCTGAAGCTTTCTTT.

This clonotype has just a few counts. CDR3 nucleotides: TGCGCCAGCAGCCAAGTGGCTAGCACCCAGTACTTC. Translated: CASSQVASTQYF. The chain employs TRBV4-1 and TRBJ2-7; D perhaps matches TRBD2 (5 bases). There are 12 residues in the CDR3. The ends were cut back, 1 base at V and 10 bases at J, with 11 bases in the middle. Per germline, CDR1 MGHRA and CDR2 YSYEKL.

The chain recombines TRBV7-3 with TRBJ1-6; TRBD1 agrees at 8 bases. The CDR3 covers 15 residues. In germline, CDR1 is SGHTA, CDR2 FQGTGA. Trimming at V came to 0 bases and at J to 9 bases, leaving 4 bases not matched to a gene. In nucleotides, the CDR3 is TGTGCCAGCAGCTTAACGGACAGGGCTGGTTCACCCCTCCACTTT. This encodes CASSLTDRAGSPLHF.

The J gene is TRBJ2-1, the V gene TRBV3-1, with 11 positions matching TRBD2. The germline V gene encodes CDR1 LGHDT and CDR2 YNNKEL (reference sequence). The V and J ends lost 7 bases and 5 bases, in that order; junction bases with no gene match: 7. This CDR3 region has 15 residues. Written as DNA, the CDR3 is TGTGCCAGCAACCATCTAGCGGGAGGCGACAATGAGCAGTTCTTC. The encoded protein is CASNHLAGGDNEQFF.

This clonotype was counted only a few times. The V gene is TRBV27, the J gene TRBJ2-7; weak D call: TRBD2 (5 bases). Germline assignment: CDR1 MNHEY and CDR2 SMNVEV (reference sequence). The CDR3 contains 15 residues. V was clipped by 4 bases and J by 1 base, with 14 bases between them. The DNA of the CDR3 is TGTGCCAGCAGTTCCCCGGGAAGTGGATCCTACGAGCAGTACTTC. Translating gives CASSSPGSGSYEQYF.

The chain has TRBV4-2 and TRBJ2-3, with 9 bases lining up with TRBD2. The CDR3 extends over 17 amino acids. In germline, CDR1 is LGHNA, CDR2 YNFKEQ. V was pared by 1 base and J by 5 bases, with 10 bases of the junction left unmatched. The CDR3 sequence: CASSQGISSGKGDTQYF. As DNA, the CDR3 is TGTGCCAGCAGCCAAGGCATATCTAGCGGGAAGGGAGATACGCAGTATTTT.

The chain uses TRBV7-2 and TRBJ2-3; the D is unclear. The V gene lost 0 bases and the J gene lost 3 bases, with 10 bases spanning the gap. CDR1 and CDR2 (germline): SGHTA, FQGNSA. This CDR3 is 15 amino acids long. The CDR3 DNA reads TGTGCCAGCAGCTTAGCTTGGCTAACAACAGATACGCAGTATTTT. This encodes CASSLAWLTTDTQYF. Combining the CDR3 with reference TRBV7-2 and TRBJ2-3 gives the whole variable domain GAGVSQSPSNKVTEKGKDVELRCDPISGHTALYWYRQSLGQGLEFLIYFQGNSAPDKSGLPSDRFSAERTGGSVSTLTIQRTQQEDSAVYLCASSLAWLTTDTQYFGPGTRLTVL.

The gene calls are TRBV20-1 and TRBJ2-5, with a possible D match to TRBD2 (6 bases). Trimming shortened V by 1 base and J by 2 bases, and 17 bases separated the two germline ends. Germline V lookup: CDR1 DFQATT, CDR2 SNEGSKA (reference sequence). The CDR3 spans 16 residues. DNA for the CDR3: TGCAGTGCTAGAGTTAGGAGGGGAGTGGAGCAAGAGACCCAGTACTTC. Protein sequence: CSARVRRGVEQETQYF.

The V gene is TRBV5-1, the J gene TRBJ1-2, with 9 bases fitting TRBD1. Losses at the gene ends were 3 bases for V and 4 bases for J; bases not matched to a gene: 10. Looked up from germline, CDR1 is SGHRS and CDR2 is YFSETQ. The CDR3 extends over 16 amino acids. The CDR3 is CASSSSARGQGYGYTF. CDR3 nucleotides: TGCGCCAGCAGCTCCTCGGCCCGGGGACAGGGCTATGGCTACACCTTC. Variable domain in full (rest from reference TRBV5-1 and TRBJ1-2): KAGVTQTPRYLIKTRGQQVTLSCSPISGHRSVSWYQQTPGQGLQFLFEYFSETQRNKGNFPGRFSGRQFSNSRSEMNVSTLELGDSALYLCASSSSARGQGYGYTFGSGTRLTVV.

The chain carries TRBV10-3 and TRBJ2-5, with D unclear. TRBJ2-7 explains the end of the DNA better; the J call may be wrong. This CDR3 spans 13 amino acids. CDR1 ENHRY and CDR2 SYGVKD come from the germline V gene. CDR3 residues: CAISRTDGHEQYF. CDR3 DNA sequence: TGTGCCATCAGCCGCACGGATGGGCACGAGCAGTACTTC.

In the case of this clonotype: The junction departs from the called germline gene at one end, perhaps through a read error. The rearrangement joins TRBV11-2 to TRBJ2-1; 12 bases match TRBD2. There are 17 residues in the CDR3. The germline CDR1 and CDR2 sequences are SGHAT and FQNNGV. The DNA of the CDR3 is TGCGCCAGCAGCTTAGTCCCCACTAGCGGGGGGCTTAATGAGCAGTTCTTC. This sequence encodes CASSLVPTSGGLNEQFF.

This clonotype was counted a single time. The chain recombines TRBV7-9 with TRBJ2-5; 12 bases fit TRBD2. TRBJ2-7 explains the end of the DNA better; the J call may be wrong. Germline CDR1 SEHNR, CDR2 FQNEAQ (reference sequence). The length of the CDR3 is 15 residues. The CDR3 region has the DNA TGTGCCAGCAGCTCAATAAGGACTAGCGGGGACGAGCAGTACTTC. This translates into CASSSIRTSGDEQYF.

The chain recombines TRBV28 with TRBJ2-7; a weak D match, TRBD2 (6 bases). With 2 bases removed from V and 0 bases from J, the gap between germline ends came to 14 bases. This CDR3 spans 16 amino acids. Germline CDR1 is MDHEN and CDR2 is SYDVKM. In DNA form, the CDR3 reads TGTGCCAGCAGTTTACCGACTAGTGAAGCCTCCTACGAGCAGTACTTC. This codes for CASSLPTSEASYEQYF.